What follows are 29 T cell receptor beta chains derived from one specimen sequenced in a study of identical twins. TCRdb reanalysed the 5' RACE reads using MiXCR and keeps one entry per CDR3 protein. Here the sample spans 350,000 to 450,000 distinct CDR3 sequences, roughly 20% being singletons. The sample comprised naive T cells sorted from blood. The receptors were sampled from a man aged 50 to 60 in good health.

The CDR3 sequence is CASSYLTGQGQPQHF. The CDR3 coding sequence is TGTGCCAGCAGTTACCTGACAGGGCAGGGTCAGCCCCAGCATTTT. J is TRBJ1-5 and V is TRBV28; TRBD1 matches at 7 bases. This CDR3 is built from 15 residues. Germline CDR1 and CDR2: MDHEN and SYDVKM. The trim removed 4 bases at V and 6 bases at J, leaving 9 bases unmatched.

The chain uses TRBV7-9 and TRBJ2-1, with D tentatively TRBD2 (6 bases). Per germline, CDR1 SEHNR and CDR2 FQNEAQ (reference sequence). V lost 6 bases to trimming and J lost 11 bases, with 17 bases between them. This CDR3 comprises 13 residues. CDR3 DNA: TGTGCCAGCAGGAACCCCAGCGGGCGTCAGCAGTTCTTC. Translated, it gives CASRNPSGRQQFF.

This clonotype was counted at least ten times. The V and J genes are TRBV20-1 and TRBJ1-2; 7 bases align to TRBD1. V lost 6 bases and J lost 2; bases outside the gene matches: 6. The germline CDR1 and CDR2 sequences are DFQATT and SNEGSKA (reference sequence). This CDR3 comprises 13 residues. The CDR3 region is CSAWDRSNYGYTF. In nucleotides, the CDR3 is TGCAGTGCGTGGGACAGATCCAACTATGGCTACACCTTC.

This rearrangement joins TRBV20-1 to TRBJ2-5; D might be TRBD1 (6 bases). CDR1 and CDR2 from the germline V gene are DFQATT and SNEGSKA (reference sequence). CDR3 length equals 13 residues. Trimming took off 2 bases at V and 5 bases at J, with 12 bases between the two ends. The DNA for the CDR3 is TGCAGTGCTAGAACAGGGAAGGTGGAGACCCAGTACTTC. This gives the protein CSARTGKVETQYF.

This clonotype was observed many times. The rearrangement links TRBV29-1 to TRBJ2-7; D ambiguous. Germline CDR1 and CDR2: SQVTM and ANQGSEA. The CDR3 has 13 amino acids. With 2 bases removed from V and 0 bases from J, the gap between germline ends came to 8 bases. The CDR3 loop reads CSVEIGLSYEQYF. In DNA, the CDR3 is TGCAGCGTTGAAATAGGCCTCTCCTACGAGCAGTACTTC.

This chain joins TRBV10-3 and TRBJ2-6; TRBD1 aligns across 9 bases. V shed 6 bases and J 2 bases; nucleotides not matched to a gene: 11. The CDR3 runs to 18 residues. The germline gives CDR1 ENHRY, CDR2 SYGVKD. CDR3 DNA: TGTGCCATCAGCCCCTCGGGGACAGGGAGCACTGGGGCCAACGTCCTGACTTTC. Its translation is CAISPSGTGSTGANVLTF.

This clonotype has only a few counts. V usage is TRBV11-2 and J usage is TRBJ2-7; maybe TRBD2 (6 bases). The V gene lost 2 bases and the J gene lost 6 bases, with 17 bases spanning the gap. CDR3 length: 15 residues. From germline, CDR1 is SGHAT and CDR2 FQNNGV. The CDR3 nucleotides are TGTGCCAGCAGCTTAACCGACGGGACTTACTCCGAGCAGTACTTC. Its translation: CASSLTDGTYSEQYF.

The chain recombines TRBV6-1 with TRBJ1-6; D gene ambiguous. V dropped 5 bases and J dropped 0 bases, with 11 bases sitting between them. Germline CDR1 and CDR2: MNHNS and SASEGT. CDR3 length equals 16 residues. In DNA form, the CDR3 reads TGTGCCAGCAGTCAACCAGGTGCCTCCTATAATTCACCCCTCCACTTT. This codes for CASSQPGASYNSPLHF.

CDR3 amino acids: CASSGQGGNTEAFF. Here the CDR3 DNA reads TGTGCCAGCAGTGGACAGGGAGGGAACACTGAAGCTTTCTTT. The chain is built from TRBV7-2 and TRBJ1-1; 8 nucleotides align to TRBD1. The CDR3 covers 14 residues. Germline assignment: CDR1 SGHTA and CDR2 FQGNSA. After removal of 6 bases from V and 1 base from J, the junction contained 4 bases not matched to a gene. The whole variable domain, remainder taken from reference TRBV7-2 and TRBJ1-1, is GAGVSQSPSNKVTEKGKDVELRCDPISGHTALYWYRQSLGQGLEFLIYFQGNSAPDKSGLPSDRFSAERTGGSVSTLTIQRTQQEDSAVYLCASSGQGGNTEAFFGQGTRLTVV.

This chain joins TRBV7-2 and TRBJ1-5, with a possible D match to TRBD1 (6 bases). Germline lookup yields CDR1 SGHTA and CDR2 FQGNSA. The length of the CDR3 is 16 residues. The V and J ends lost 0 bases and 6 bases respectively, with 15 bases between them. The CDR3 is CASSLASTGPLQPQHF. The CDR3 DNA follows: TGTGCCAGCAGCTTAGCGTCGACAGGCCCCCTTCAGCCCCAGCATTTT.

The V gene is TRBV2, the J gene TRBJ2-1, with D maybe TRBD2 (6 bases). Trimming left V 6 bases short and J 2 bases short, with 11 bases between. Germline lookup yields CDR1 SNHLY and CDR2 FYNNEI. The CDR3 is 14 residues long. The CDR3 spells CASSHSGPYNEQFF. As DNA, the CDR3 is TGTGCCAGCAGCCACAGCGGGCCCTACAATGAGCAGTTCTTC.

There are many counts of this clonotype. The chain has TRBV30 and TRBJ1-2; a weak D match, TRBD1 (5 bases). The CDR3 extends over 14 amino acids. The V end lost 0 bases, the J end lost 3 bases, and 11 bases lay between the germline ends. Germline V gene data show CDR1 as GTSNPN and CDR2 as SVGIG (reference sequence). CDR3 in amino acids: CAWSVRGDHYGYTF. The CDR3 bases are TGTGCCTGGAGTGTCAGAGGGGACCACTATGGCTACACCTTC.

V and J are TRBV5-1 and TRBJ2-7, with TRBD2 matching 7 bases. The junction had 12 bases not matched to a gene; V was cut back by 7 bases and J by 2 bases. Germline assignment: CDR1 SGHRS and CDR2 YFSETQ. The CDR3 sequence is 15 residues long. The CDR3 DNA is TGCGCCAGCGCCGAGCGGGGCAGCGCTACCTACGAGCAGTACTTC. Translation: CASAERGSATYEQYF.

This clonotype was recorded a few times. V usage is TRBV5-4 and J usage is TRBJ2-3; 10 bases are a match to TRBD2. Trimming removed 3 bases from V and 1 base from J; junction bases left unmatched: 8. The germline gives CDR1 SGHNT, CDR2 YYREEE (reference sequence). This CDR3 has 17 amino acids. CDR3 nucleotide sequence: TGTGCCAGCAGCTCAAGATCCGGGACTAGCGGCACAGATACGCAGTATTTT. It codes for CASSSRSGTSGTDTQYF.

The chain combines TRBV7-6 with TRBJ2-1, with D unresolved. Germline values: CDR1 SGHVS, CDR2 FNYEAQ. Trimming removed 4 bases from V and 0 bases from J, with 16 bases in between. This CDR3 has 17 amino acids. The CDR3, as DNA: TGTGCCAGCAGCTACCCAATGTTGTCAAGCTCCTACAATGAGCAGTTCTTC. Residues: CASSYPMLSSSYNEQFF.

V usage is TRBV15 and J usage is TRBJ1-6; D not resolved. Germline V gene lookup returns CDR1 LNHNV and CDR2 YYDKDF (reference sequence). This CDR3 is 12 amino acids long. Trimming stripped 0 bases from V and 11 bases from J, with 5 bases between. In DNA form, the CDR3 reads TGTGCCACCAGCAGAGACAAAGCACCCCTCCACTTT. It encodes CATSRDKAPLHF.

The chain links TRBV6-2 or TRBV6-3 to TRBJ2-5, with D possibly matching TRBD1 (5 bases). This CDR3 has 13 amino acids. Between the trimmed V and J ends, which lost 8 bases and 3 bases, there was a span of 13 bases. Germline loops: CDR1 MNHEY, CDR2 SVGEGT. The CDR3 DNA reads TGTGCCAGCCTTAGGCCAGGGAAAGAGACCCAGTACTTC. Residues: CASLRPGKETQYF.

The chain recombines TRBV4-1 with TRBJ2-2; D is undetermined. V was trimmed by 4 bases and J by 3 bases, leaving 12 bases between them. There are 15 residues in the CDR3. Germline loops: CDR1 MGHRA, CDR2 YSYEKL. CDR3: CASSPDRLHTGELFF. CDR3 coding DNA: TGCGCCAGCAGCCCCGACCGGCTTCACACCGGGGAGCTGTTTTTT.

This clonotype came up many times. This chain connects TRBV5-5 to TRBJ2-6, with D possibly matching TRBD1 (6 bases). The CDR3 has 17 amino acids. The germline CDR1 and CDR2 sequences are SGHKS and YYEKEE (reference sequence). V was cut by 4 bases and J by 0 bases, with 14 bases left in between. The CDR3 nucleotides read TGTGCCAGCAGCACAACAGGGACGGCCTCTGGGGCCAACGTCCTGACTTTC. This gives the protein CASSTTGTASGANVLTF.

Many counts were recorded for this clonotype. This chain joins TRBV27 and TRBJ2-7; TRBD2 matches at 8 bases. CDR1 MNHEY and CDR2 SMNVEV come from the germline V gene (reference sequence). This CDR3 is built from 15 residues. With 7 bases clipped from V and 1 base from J, the junction kept 9 bases outside the gene matches. The DNA for the CDR3 is TGTGCCAGCACGGGGTTTTCTAGCGGGTCCTACGAGCAGTACTTC. Protein product: CASTGFSSGSYEQYF.

This clonotype was observed many times. V gene TRBV12-3 or TRBV12-4 combines with J gene TRBJ1-6; 10 nucleotides align to TRBD1. This CDR3 contains 14 residues. The ends lost 5 bases at V and 9 bases at J; junction bases unmatched: 4. The chain's CDR3 is CASSRGQGVSPLHF. In nucleotides, the CDR3 is TGTGCCAGCAGTCGCGGACAGGGGGTTTCACCCCTCCACTTT.

In DNA, the CDR3 is TGTGCCAGCAGCCGAGGAAAGGGCCGAGACTATGGCTACACCTTC. Protein: CASSRGKGRDYGYTF. This rearrangement joins TRBV5-4 to TRBJ1-2; D unclear. Trimming removed 4 bases from V and 3 bases from J, with 16 bases in between. CDR1 SGHNT and CDR2 YYREEE come from the germline V gene (reference sequence). CDR3 length: 15 amino acids.

The V gene is TRBV20-1, the J gene TRBJ2-1; D may correspond to TRBD1 or TRBD2 (6 bases each). The CDR3 length is 13 residues. CDR1 and CDR2 (germline): DFQATT, SNEGSKA (reference sequence). V shed 8 bases and J shed 10 bases, with 21 bases lying between them. CDR3 nucleotide sequence: TGCAGTTATCGGAGGGGGACCGTTGTGGAGCAGTTCTTC. The encoded protein is CSYRRGTVVEQFF.

The chain is built from TRBV5-4 and TRBJ2-7, with 7 bases matching TRBD1. The junction had 12 bases not matched to a gene; V was cut back by 3 bases and J by 6 bases. This CDR3 comprises 15 residues. In germline, CDR1 is SGHNT, CDR2 YYREEE (reference sequence). CDR3 coding DNA: TGTGCCAGCAGCTCGGGACAGAGATTAAGGAGCGAGCAGTACTTC. Encoded protein: CASSSGQRLRSEQYF. The whole variable domain, remainder taken from reference TRBV5-4 and TRBJ2-7, is ETGVTQSPTHLIKTRGQQVTLRCSSQSGHNTVSWYQQALGQGPQFIFQYYREEENGRGNFPPRFSGLQFPNYSSELNVNALELDDSALYLCASSSGQRLRSEQYFGPGTRLTVT.

This clonotype was picked up many times. The chain couples TRBV7-2 to TRBJ1-1, with D uncertain. The V gene's germline CDR1 is SGHTA and CDR2 FQGNSA. There are 13 residues in the CDR3. Trimming cost V 5 bases and J 7 bases, with 14 bases left between them. This CDR3 is CASSHAGDFEAFF. DNA of the CDR3: TGTGCCAGCAGCCACGCCGGGGATTTTGAAGCTTTCTTT. The full variable domain, completed using reference TRBV7-2 and TRBJ1-1, is GAGVSQSPSNKVTEKGKDVELRCDPISGHTALYWYRQSLGQGLEFLIYFQGNSAPDKSGLPSDRFSAERTGGSVSTLTIQRTQQEDSAVYLCASSHAGDFEAFFGQGTRLTVV.

About this clonotype itself: Being one base from a much bigger clone, this may be a read error. The V and J genes are TRBV20-1 and TRBJ2-5, with TRBD2 matching over 8 bases. This CDR3 has 15 amino acids. Germline V gene lookup returns CDR1 DFQATT and CDR2 SNEGSKA (reference sequence). CDR3 coding DNA: TGCAGTGCCGAGACCGGGACTAGGATACCGGAGAACCAGTACTTC. It is translated as CSAETGTRIPENQYF.

This chain joins TRBV6-1 and TRBJ2-3; 9 bases are a match to TRBD1. V was clipped by 6 bases and J by 0 bases; unmatched bases: 7. Germline V CDR1 and CDR2: MNHNS, SASEGT. CDR3 length: 16 residues. CDR3 amino acids: CASSRTGEGSTDTQYF. In DNA, the CDR3 is TGTGCCAGCAGCCGGACAGGGGAAGGAAGCACAGATACGCAGTATTTT.

This clonotype was picked up many times. In DNA, the CDR3 is TGTGCCAGCAGCAAGACAGGGGGTCTTGGGTCACCCCTCCACTTT. It yields the protein CASSKTGGLGSPLHF. The chain uses TRBV12-3 or TRBV12-4 and TRBJ1-6; 9 positions agree with TRBD1. The CDR3 is 15 amino acids. V was pared by 6 bases and J by 10 bases, with 10 bases of the junction left unmatched.

This clonotype was counted a few times. V gene TRBV6-1 combines with J gene TRBJ2-1; no firm D call. Trimming pared 5 bases from V and 2 bases from J, leaving 13 bases between. From germline, CDR1 is MNHNS and CDR2 SASEGT. The CDR3 extends over 15 amino acids. The CDR3 region is CASSPTARTYNEQFF. For the CDR3, the DNA is TGTGCCAGCAGTCCGACCGCGCGCACCTACAATGAGCAGTTCTTC.